This is a list of T cell receptor beta chains from one sample in a study of cytomegalovirus exposure and HLA in healthy donors. Only in-frame clones appear in the TCRdb table, and some are missing; sequencing was by immunoSEQ multiplex PCR. In the table there are 150,000 or so clones, almost 80% of which are singletons. The specimen was PBMCs. The origin of the receptors is a male donor in good health and CMV-seronegative. CDR3s include the opening cysteine and the closing phenylalanine or tryptophan. The order of the fields is clone size, V gene, J gene, D gene, CDR3 DNA, CDR3 protein. D genes are given only for firm matches. Part of the rows lack a size; the others show once, few, many or a class for expanded clones.

NA	TRBV4-3	TRBJ1-5	NA	TGCGCCAGCAGCCGAGACACAGCCAATCAGCCCCAGCATTTT	CASSRDTANQPQHF
few	TRBV13	TRBJ2-5	NA	TGTGCCAGCAGCTTACGAGGGCGGGAGACCCAGTACTTC	CASSLRGRETQYF
NA	TRBV11-1	TRBJ2-1	NA	TGTGCCAGCAGCTTAGTAGGAGTCCTGGCCAATGAGCAGTTCTTC	CASSLVGVLANEQFF
NA	TRBV5-8	TRBJ1-1	NA	TGTGCCAGCAGTACAGGGACGTCGGCTTGGAACACTGAAGCTTTCTTT	CASSTGTSAWNTEAFF
NA	TRBV7-6	TRBJ2-7	TRBD1	TGTGCCAGCAGCTCACAGGGGGCCCACGAGCAGTACTTC	CASSSQGAHEQYF
NA	TRBV7-2	TRBJ1-1	NA	TGTGCCAGCAGCTTAACAGGGCGGACCGTAGCTTTCTTT	CASSLTGRTVAFF
NA	TRBV7-6	TRBJ1-3	TRBD1	TGTGCCAGCAGCTTAAGCACAGGGGGAGGAAACACCATATATTTT	CASSLSTGGGNTIYF
NA	TRBV30	TRBJ2-1	NA	TGTGCCTGGAGTGGCGGGACTGCCGAGCAGTTCTTC	CAWSGGTAEQFF
NA	TRBV28	TRBJ2-1	NA	TGTGCCAGCCCTCCCGAGGAGGGACAGCTTTACAATGAGCAGTTCTTC	CASPPEEGQLYNEQFF
NA	TRBV7-2	TRBJ2-7	NA	TGTGCCAGCAGCCTGAGCTCCTACGAGCAGTACTTC	CASSLSSYEQYF
NA	TRBV15	TRBJ2-7	NA	TGTGCCACCAGCAGAGGCCGGGACTCGCAGTACGAGCAGTACTTC	CATSRGRDSQYEQYF
NA	TRBV12-5	TRBJ1-4	NA	TGTGCTAGTGGATCTGCAACTAATGAAAAACTGTTTTTT	CASGSATNEKLFF
NA	TRBV15	TRBJ1-4	TRBD1	TGTGCCACCAGCCTAGGGACAGCAACTAATGAAAAACTGTTTTTT	CATSLGTATNEKLFF
NA	TRBV7-9	TRBJ1-1	NA	TGTGCCAGCAGCTCCGGGGTGAACACTGAAGCTTTCTTT	CASSSGVNTEAFF
NA	TRBV27	TRBJ1-5	NA	TGTGCCAGCAGTCTACAGCTTTATAGCAATCAGCCCCAGCATTTT	CASSLQLYSNQPQHF
once	TRBV7-2	TRBJ1-6	TRBD1	TGTGCCAGCAGCCTGGGACAGGGGTTGAATAATTCACCCCTCCACTTT	CASSLGQGLNNSPLHF
NA	TRBV27	TRBJ2-7	NA	TGTGCCAGCAGTTTATATGGGCCCCTAGCGCCCGAGCAGTACTTC	CASSLYGPLAPEQYF
NA	TRBV9	TRBJ1-4	NA	TGTGCCAGCAGCGTAGAGGGGACTGCAACTAATGAAAAACTGTTTTTT	CASSVEGTATNEKLFF
NA	TRBV9	TRBJ2-1	NA	TGTGCCAGCAGCGCAAACCGGGACTTTTACAATGAGCAGTTCTTC	CASSANRDFYNEQFF
NA	TRBV7-3	TRBJ2-7	NA	TGTGCCAGCAGCTTAACTGCCGGCTACGAGCAGTACTTC	CASSLTAGYEQYF
NA	TRBV5-1	TRBJ2-7	NA	TGCGCCAGCAGCTTGATCACAGGAGCCTACGAGCAGTACTTC	CASSLITGAYEQYF
NA	TRBV18	TRBJ2-1	NA	TGTGCCAGCTCACCACCTGTGAGGAGGGAGCAGTTCTTC	CASSPPVRREQFF
NA	TRBV19	TRBJ2-1	TRBD2	TGTGCCAGTAGGCAACTAGCGGGGGGCGGTTTGAGTGAGCAGTTCTTC	CASRQLAGGGLSEQFF
NA	TRBV19	TRBJ2-7	TRBD1	TGTGCCAGTACCCCGGACAGGGGCGAGACTTACGGGCAGTACTTC	CASTPDRGETYGQYF
NA	TRBV7-7	TRBJ2-2	TRBD2	TGTGCCAGCAGCCCGGGACTAGCGGGCCTGGGGACCGGGGAGCTGTTTTTT	CASSPGLAGLGTGELFF
NA	TRBV19	TRBJ2-3	TRBD2	TGTGCCAGTAGTAGGAGCGGGAGAGATACGCAGTATTTT	CASSRSGRDTQYF
NA	TRBV11-2	TRBJ2-7	NA	TGTGCCAGCAGCACCCGGACAGTACAGCCCTACGAGCAGTACTTC	CASSTRTVQPYEQYF
few	TRBV18	TRBJ1-1	NA	TGTGCCAGCTCACCCCTCCCGTCGGGGACTGAAGCTTTCTTT	CASSPLPSGTEAFF
NA	TRBV20-1	TRBJ1-2	NA	TGCAGTGCCCCTTCCCCCCATGGCTACACCTTC	CSAPSPHGYTF
NA	TRBV27	TRBJ2-5	TRBD1	TGTGCCAGCAGTAACAGGGGGAAGCGGACCCAGTACTTC	CASSNRGKRTQYF
NA	TRBV29-1	TRBJ2-3	TRBD2	TGCAGCGTGGATACTGTAGCGGGAGTGACAGATACGCAGTATTTT	CSVDTVAGVTDTQYF
NA	TRBV9	TRBJ1-1	TRBD1	TGTGCCAGCAGCCCTTCAACAGGGGAGGACACTGAAGCTTTCTTT	CASSPSTGEDTEAFF
few	TRBV6-1	TRBJ2-3	NA	TGTGCCAGCAGCAAACGGGAGATTCCAGATACGCAGTATTTT	CASSKREIPDTQYF
NA	TRBV27	TRBJ1-6	NA	TGTGCCAGCAGTTCCCAGACAGTCAGAACATCCTACTCCTATAATTCACCCCTCCACTTT	CASSSQTVRTSYSYNSPLHF
NA	TRBV5-1	TRBJ1-6	TRBD1	TGCGCCAGCAGCGCCCAGGGGGCAGAGAATTCACCCCTCCACTTT	CASSAQGAENSPLHF
once	TRBV5-1	TRBJ1-2	TRBD1	TGCGCCAGCAGGAGGGCGGGACAGGGGACCCTACTTAACTATGGCTACACCTTC	CASRRAGQGTLLNYGYTF
NA	TRBV9	TRBJ2-1	NA	TGTGCCAGCAGCGTAGGAGTGTATGAGCAGTTCTTC	CASSVGVYEQFF
NA	TRBV6-1	TRBJ1-2	NA	TGTGCCAGCAGTCTCCGACTGGGGAGCTATGGCTACACCTTC	CASSLRLGSYGYTF
NA	TRBV7-2	TRBJ2-7	TRBD1	TGTGCCAGCAGCTTAGCGACAGGGGCGTACTACGAGCAGTACTTC	CASSLATGAYYEQYF
NA	TRBV9	TRBJ1-1	NA	TGTGCCAGCAGCGAGGGGCGGGGGAACACTGAAGCTTTCTTT	CASSEGRGNTEAFF
NA	TRBV5-1	TRBJ1-1	NA	TGCGCCAGCAGCTTGGTACGGGGCGGGGACACTGAAGCTTTCTTT	CASSLVRGGDTEAFF